Below, 25 T cell receptor beta chains from the same sample are listed, as sequenced in a study of blood T cells in healthy people across ages. The use of a sample-barcoded 5' primer and a J-beta primer mix characterized a second PCR of 7 to 11 cycles. From the 5' RACE reads, TCRdb called clonotypes with MiXCR, one entry per CDR3 protein. The repertoire holds around 750,000 distinct CDR3 sequences, with about 55% as singletons. The sample consisted of blood. These receptors were collected from an older man in good health.

There are a few counts of this clonotype. The chain couples TRBV29-1 to TRBJ2-5; D is undetermined. Trimming took off 4 bases at V and 5 bases at J, with 11 bases between the two ends. The CDR3 consists of 12 residues. The germline V gene encodes CDR1 SQVTM and CDR2 ANQGSEA. The CDR3 protein is CSVVVVGETQYF. In DNA, the CDR3 is TGCAGCGTTGTGGTTGTCGGCGAGACCCAGTACTTC.

The chain employs TRBV20-1 and TRBJ2-7, with D possibly matching TRBD2 (5 bases). The DNA matches TRBJ2-5 better at its end, which makes the J call doubtful. The CDR3 is made up of 15 amino acids. Looked up from germline, CDR1 is DFQATT and CDR2 is SNEGSKA (reference sequence). CDR3 in amino acids: CSARGLAKGQETQYF. CDR3 DNA: TGCAGTGCTAGAGGGTTAGCGAAGGGACAAGAGACCCAGTACTTC.

This sequence joins TRBV2 and TRBJ2-1, with 7 bases aligning to TRBD1. CDR3 length: 15 residues. With 8 bases clipped from V and 1 base from J, the junction kept 8 bases outside the gene matches. CDR1 is SNHLY, CDR2 FYNNEI, per germline. The CDR3 loop is CASFQGGISYNEQFF. The CDR3 DNA follows: TGTGCCAGCTTTCAAGGGGGCATTTCCTACAATGAGCAGTTCTTC.

In this sample, this clonotype turned up a few times. The genes are TRBV5-1 and TRBJ1-1, with TRBD1 as a possible D gene (6 bases). With 4 bases removed from V and 0 bases from J, the gap between germline ends came to 10 bases. Per germline, CDR1 SGHRS and CDR2 YFSETQ. The CDR3 is 14 residues long. The CDR3 region has the DNA TGCGCCAGCAGCCCCGGACAGATGAACACTGAAGCTTTCTTT. Its protein is CASSPGQMNTEAFF. The entire variable domain, with the rest obtained from reference TRBV5-1 and TRBJ1-1, is as follows: KAGVTQTPRYLIKTRGQQVTLSCSPISGHRSVSWYQQTPGQGLQFLFEYFSETQRNKGNFPGRFSGRQFSNSRSEMNVSTLELGDSALYLCASSPGQMNTEAFFGQGTRLTVV.

The chain combines TRBV12-3 or TRBV12-4 with TRBJ2-7; D is unresolved. The V end was cut by 5 bases, the J end by 7 bases, with 15 bases between. CDR3 length: 13 amino acids. For the CDR3, the DNA is TGTGCCAGCAGTACTCAACAAGGCAATGAGCAGTACTTC. Protein sequence: CASSTQQGNEQYF.

This clonotype was recorded a few times. The chain employs TRBV7-9 and TRBJ2-1; TRBD2 might be the D (6 bases). Trimming took 8 bases from V and 8 from J, leaving 10 bases between them. The CDR3 length is 11 residues. The V gene's germline CDR1 is SEHNR and CDR2 FQNEAQ (reference sequence). The CDR3 spells CASGGYDEQFF. CDR3 DNA sequence: TGTGCCAGCGGGGGGTACGATGAGCAGTTCTTC.

This clonotype has more than one count but fewer than ten. V gene TRBV7-2 combines with J gene TRBJ1-2, with D uncertain. Trimming took off 5 bases at V and 1 base at J, with 14 bases between the two ends. CDR1 SGHTA and CDR2 FQGNSA come from the germline V gene. This CDR3 has 15 residues. The CDR3 sequence: CASSPESKVNYGYTF. The CDR3 DNA reads as TGTGCCAGCAGCCCGGAGAGTAAGGTTAACTATGGCTACACCTTC.

This sequence joins TRBV29-1 and TRBJ2-1; D assignment may be TRBD1 or TRBD2 (5 bases each). The CDR3 has 14 residues. Germline-derived CDR1 and CDR2 are SQVTM and ANQGSEA. Trimming left V 7 bases short and J 8 bases short, with 21 bases between. As DNA, the CDR3 is TGCAGCGCAAGGGACGCCGGGTCCTTCCATGAGCAGTTCTTC. Translating it yields CSARDAGSFHEQFF.

The chain employs TRBV20-1 and TRBJ1-2; the D is unclear. CDR1 DFQATT and CDR2 SNEGSKA come from the germline V gene (reference sequence). The CDR3 totals 15 residues. Trimming shortened V by 6 bases and J by 4 bases, and 21 bases separated the two germline ends. CDR3 region: CSADSGNSILYGYTF. The CDR3 DNA follows: TGCAGTGCCGACTCCGGGAATTCTATTCTCTATGGCTACACCTTC.

The V gene is TRBV28, the J gene TRBJ1-2, with TRBD1 identical over 12 bases. V trimming: 5 bases; J trimming: 8 bases; junction bases outside the gene matches: 9. CDR3 size: 15 residues. Germline CDR1 and CDR2: MDHEN and SYDVKM. CDR3 coding DNA: TGTGCCAGCAGTCCGGGACAGGGGGCGAGGTGGGGCTACACCTTC. Amino acids: CASSPGQGARWGYTF.

The genes are TRBV7-9 and TRBJ1-2, with D possibly being TRBD1 (6 bases). This CDR3 has 16 amino acids. V shed 1 base and J shed 1 base, with 13 bases lying between them. Germline V gives CDR1 SEHNR, CDR2 FQNEAQ (reference sequence). This chain's CDR3 is CASSLGGTSFNYGYTF. CDR3 sequence (DNA): TGTGCCAGCAGCTTAGGGGGGACATCCTTTAACTATGGCTACACCTTC.

Turning to this clonotype: Its ends do not fully match the called genes, so a read error is possible. The V call is TRBV6-6, the J call TRBJ2-6, with D perhaps matching TRBD1 (5 bases). The CDR3 has 14 residues. The germline V gene has CDR1 MNHNY and CDR2 SVGAGI (reference sequence). The CDR3 bases are TGTGCCAGCAGCCGGGCGTCTGGGGCCAACGTCCCGACTTTC. This encodes CASSRASGANVPTF.

The rearrangement joins TRBV20-1 to TRBJ2-2; D remains ambiguous. V lost 2 bases and J lost 2, with 9 bases in between. Germline lookup yields CDR1 DFQATT and CDR2 SNEGSKA (reference sequence). The CDR3 is 14 amino acids. The CDR3 DNA reads TGCAGTGCTAGATGGCAGACAAACACCGGGGAGCTGTTTTTT. It codes for CSARWQTNTGELFF.

This chain links TRBV28 with TRBJ2-5, with D tentatively TRBD1 or TRBD2 (7 bases each). The J call may be mistaken, given a closer DNA end match to TRBJ2-7. The CDR3 spans 19 residues. Germline lookup yields CDR1 MDHEN and CDR2 SYDVKM. The CDR3 sequence: CASSPTGASGTELVDEQYF. CDR3 sequence (DNA): TGTGCCAGCAGCCCCACAGGGGCGAGCGGGACAGAGCTCGTAGACGAGCAGTACTTC.

This clonotype showed up just a few times. V usage is TRBV20-1 and J usage is TRBJ2-7, with 9 nucleotides matching TRBD2. Trimming took 7 bases from V and 3 from J; bases not matched to a gene: 13. The CDR3 runs to 15 residues. Germline V CDR1 and CDR2: DFQATT, SNEGSKA (reference sequence). The DNA for the CDR3 is TGCAGTGTGGGGGCCCTAGCGGGACTAAACTACGAGCAGTACTTC. Translating gives CSVGALAGLNYEQYF.

This rearrangement joins TRBV20-1 to TRBJ1-1; D is perhaps TRBD1 (6 bases). Trimming pared 5 bases from V and 10 bases from J, leaving 23 bases between. Germline assignment: CDR1 DFQATT and CDR2 SNEGSKA (reference sequence). The CDR3 sequence is 14 residues long. CDR3 coding DNA: TGCAGTGCTGAGGGGGGACTTGGGGCGCGGGGAGCTTTCTTT. As protein: CSAEGGLGARGAFF.

This chain joins TRBV9 and TRBJ1-3; no reliable D call. Trimming left V 1 base short and J 0 bases short, with 11 bases between. Germline-derived CDR1 and CDR2 are SGDLS and YYNGEE. The CDR3 loop spans 16 amino acids. CDR3 sequence reads: CASSVLGLDSGNTIYF. CDR3 DNA: TGTGCCAGCAGCGTACTGGGCCTCGACTCTGGAAACACCATATATTTT.

As regards this clonotype: A much larger clone is a single base away; this may be a read error. The chain employs TRBV30 and TRBJ2-5, with 10 bases lining up with TRBD2. There are 14 residues in the CDR3. Germline V gene data show CDR1 as GTSNPN and CDR2 as SVGIG (reference sequence). CDR3 residues: CAWSRTSGQETLYF. In DNA form, the CDR3 reads TGTGCCTGGAGCCGGACTAGCGGACAAGAGACCCTGTACTTC.

The genes are TRBV21-1 and TRBJ2-1. TRBV21-1 is annotated as a pseudogene. The CDR3 is 15 amino acids. CDR3 loop: CASSKDAGSYNEQFF. CDR3 DNA: TGTGCCAGCAGCAAAGACGCGGGCTCCTACAATGAGCAGTTCTTC.

This clonotype showed up just a few times. V usage is TRBV27 and J usage is TRBJ2-7; the D gene is possibly TRBD2 (5 bases). The last part of the DNA fits TRBJ2-5 better; the J call may be wrong. Germline V CDR1 and CDR2: MNHEY, SMNVEV (reference sequence). The CDR3 totals 14 residues. The CDR3: CASTQTRASETQYF. CDR3 bases: TGTGCCAGCACCCAGACCCGCGCTAGCGAGACCCAGTACTTC.

This clonotype has a handful of counts. The rearrangement joins TRBV5-1 to TRBJ2-7, with D possibly TRBD2 on 5 matching bases. Per germline, CDR1 SGHRS and CDR2 YFSETQ. The CDR3 consists of 14 residues. The V end was cut by 4 bases, the J end by 2 bases, with 13 bases between. For the CDR3, the DNA is TGCGCCAGCAGCGCCGGGGTTCCTCCCTACGAGCAGTACTTC. Translating gives CASSAGVPPYEQYF.

This clonotype was seen at least ten times. J is TRBJ2-5 and V is TRBV7-9; TRBD2 is a possible D gene (6 bases). The CDR3 loop spans 17 amino acids. Germline CDR1 and CDR2: SEHNR and FQNEAQ (reference sequence). Deletions cut 0 bases from V and 5 bases from J, with 19 bases between. This chain's CDR3 is CASSLAAGTAGRETQYF. CDR3 sequence (DNA): TGTGCCAGCAGCTTAGCCGCTGGTACCGCGGGGAGGGAGACCCAGTACTTC. The whole variable domain, filled in from reference TRBV7-9 and TRBJ2-5, reads DTGVSQNPRHKITKRGQNVTFRCDPISEHNRLYWYRQTLGQGPEFLTYFQNEAQLEKSRLLSDRFSAERPKGSFSTLEIQRTEQGDSAMYLCASSLAAGTAGRETQYFGPGTRLLVL.

This clonotype occurred once. The chain has TRBV20-1 and TRBJ2-1, with 10 bases lining up with TRBD2. The CDR3 runs to 13 residues. Germline V gene sequence: CDR1 DFQATT, CDR2 SNEGSKA (reference sequence). The DNA of the CDR3 is TGCAGGGGAGCGGGAGGGCCGGCAAATGAGCAGTTCTTC. It encodes CRGAGGPANEQFF.

This clonotype has just one count. This rearrangement joins TRBV18 to TRBJ1-1; weak D call: TRBD1 (6 bases). CDR1 and CDR2 (germline): KGHSH, LQKENI. The CDR3 consists of 13 residues. V gave up 3 bases and J gave up 3 bases, with 8 bases separating them. CDR3 sequence (DNA): TGTGCCAGCTCACCGCAGGGGCACACTGAAGCTTTCTTT. It codes for CASSPQGHTEAFF.

The V and J genes are TRBV5-1 and TRBJ2-5, with D possibly TRBD2 on 5 matching bases. Germline V gene sequence: CDR1 SGHRS, CDR2 YFSETQ. Between the trimmed V and J ends, which lost 4 bases and 2 bases, there was a span of 9 bases. The CDR3 extends over 13 amino acids. The CDR3 sequence: CASSGREQETQYF. The CDR3 region has the DNA TGCGCCAGCAGCGGGAGAGAGCAAGAGACCCAGTACTTC.